Below, 28 T cell receptor beta chains from the same sample are listed, as sequenced in a study of beta chain features in type 1 diabetes. Study outcomes and limitations: For Type 1 diabetes patients, all four CD4+ subsets carried TCRB CDR3s that were moderately but significantly shorter.

Isolated RNA was reverse transcribed in full, so expressed TCRB transcripts were sequenced. Assay: immunoSEQ multiplex PCR; the TCRdb copy retains only in-frame clones and omits some. This sample yields 150,000 to 200,000 clones, of which roughly 65% are seen a single time; roughly 0.092% belongs to the top ten. No antigen is known for these receptors. Source material: naive CD4+ T cells from blood. The receptors stem from a man aged 25 to 45 with type 1 diabetes.

This clone was seen a handful of times. The rearrangement joins TRBV25-1 to TRBJ1-6; 8 nucleotides align to TRBD1. CDR1 is MGHDK and CDR2 is SYGVNS in the germline V gene. This CDR3 has 13 residues. The CDR3 loop reads CASDRGLNSPLHF. The CDR3, as DNA: TGTGCGAGTGACAGGGGTTTGAATTCACCCCTCCACTTT.

This chain uses TRBV5-1 with TRBJ2-3, with no clear D. The germline V gene has CDR1 SGHRS and CDR2 YFSETQ. CDR3 length: 12 amino acids. Between the trimmed V and J ends, which lost 2 bases and 5 bases, there was a span of 6 bases. This CDR3 reads CASSFTEDTQYF. The CDR3 DNA follows: TGCGCCAGCAGCTTTACAGAAGATACGCAGTATTTT.

The chain combines TRBV11-2 with TRBJ2-2; no clear D gene. With 7 bases removed from V and 3 bases from J, the gap between germline ends came to 6 bases. This CDR3 comprises 12 residues. Germline CDR1 reads SGHAT; CDR2 reads FQNNGV. As DNA, the CDR3 is TGTGCCAGCACCCCGCACACCGGGGAGCTGTTTTTT. This codes for CASTPHTGELFF.

This clone has more than one count but fewer than ten. DNA for the CDR3: TGCAGCGTGGGAACTGATGGGGAAGAGACCCAGTACTTC. Residues: CSVGTDGEETQYF. The chain recombines TRBV29-1 with TRBJ2-5, with D unresolved. Per germline, CDR1 SQVTM and CDR2 ANQGSEA. V was cut by 6 bases and J by 3 bases, with 14 bases left in between. The CDR3 contains 13 residues.

V usage is TRBV30 and J usage is TRBJ1-2; a possible D gene is TRBD1 (5 bases). The CDR3 sequence is 13 residues long. Germline V gene lookup returns CDR1 GTSNPN and CDR2 SVGIG (reference sequence). V shed 3 bases and J shed 1 base, with 9 bases lying between them. The CDR3 DNA is TGTGCCTGGAGCTCCGACAGTAACTATGGCTACACCTTC. It translates to CAWSSDSNYGYTF.

V gene TRBV15 combines with J gene TRBJ2-6, with unresolved D. The germline CDR1 and CDR2 sequences are LNHNV and YYDKDF (reference sequence). Trimming cost V 0 bases and J 4 bases, with 7 bases left between them. The CDR3 has 15 residues. This CDR3 reads CATSRDQAGANVLTF. Here the CDR3 DNA reads TGTGCCACCAGCAGAGATCAGGCCGGGGCCAACGTCCTGACTTTC. The variable domain in full, with the rest retrieved from reference TRBV15 and TRBJ2-6, is DAMVIQNPRYQVTQFGKPVTLSCSQTLNHNVMYWYQQKSSQAPKLLFHYYDKDFNNEADTPDNFQSRRPNTSFCFLDIRSPGLGDTAMYLCATSRDQAGANVLTFGAGSRLTVL.

The chain employs TRBV5-1 and TRBJ2-7, with D possibly being TRBD1 (6 bases). The ends were cut back, 1 base at V and 2 bases at J, with 13 bases in the middle. This CDR3 spans 15 amino acids. Looked up from germline, CDR1 is SGHRS and CDR2 is YFSETQ. DNA for the CDR3: TGCGCCAGCAGCTTGTTGTTCAGGGGTACCTACGAGCAGTACTTC. It encodes CASSLLFRGTYEQYF.

This rearrangement joins TRBV5-6 to TRBJ2-5; D remains ambiguous. Between the trimmed V and J ends, which lost 5 bases and 5 bases, there was a span of 7 bases. This CDR3 comprises 11 residues. Germline CDR1 and CDR2: SGHDT and YYEEEE. The CDR3 region has the DNA TGTGCCAGCAGACGTTCGGAGACCCAGTACTTC. Translation: CASRRSETQYF.

The genes are TRBV29-1 and TRBJ1-3, with 9 bases matching TRBD1. V dropped 7 bases and J dropped 8; count of bases not matched to a gene: 6. CDR3 size: 12 residues. Germline V gene data show CDR1 as SQVTM and CDR2 as ANQGSEA. The chain's CDR3 is CSAGTGRDTIYF. The CDR3 DNA reads as TGCAGCGCCGGGACAGGGAGGGACACCATATATTTT.

The chain has TRBV25-1 and TRBJ2-3; D is unresolved. Trimming pared 5 bases from V and 9 bases from J, leaving 12 bases between. CDR3 size: 12 residues. From germline, CDR1 is MGHDK and CDR2 SYGVNS. The CDR3 is CASSFLDGTQYF. The CDR3 bases are TGTGCCAGCAGTTTTCTGGACGGAACGCAGTATTTT. Based on the CDR3 plus reference TRBV25-1 and TRBJ2-3, the full variable domain is EADIYQTPRYLVIGTGKKITLECSQTMGHDKMYWYQQDPGMELHLIHYSYGVNSTEKGDLSSESTVSRIRTEHFPLTLESARPSHTSQYLCASSFLDGTQYFGPGTRLTVL.

This clone was detected a few times. The V and J genes are TRBV7-2 and TRBJ2-3; 13 bases map to TRBD2. Germline CDR1 reads SGHTA; CDR2 reads FQGNSA. The V gene end was trimmed by 2 bases and the J gene end by 7 bases; junction bases not matched to a gene: 6. CDR3 length equals 16 residues. The CDR3 loop is CASSLIGTSGVNTQYF. The CDR3, as DNA: TGTGCCAGCAGCTTAATCGGGACTAGCGGGGTGAATACGCAGTATTTT. Complete variable domain (other parts from reference TRBV7-2 and TRBJ2-3): GAGVSQSPSNKVTEKGKDVELRCDPISGHTALYWYRQSLGQGLEFLIYFQGNSAPDKSGLPSDRFSAERTGGSVSTLTIQRTQQEDSAVYLCASSLIGTSGVNTQYFGPGTRLTVL.

This clone showed up just a few times. For the CDR3, the DNA is TGTGCCAGCTCACCAGCAGGGTCCTTCTCTGGAAACACCATATATTTT. Protein sequence: CASSPAGSFSGNTIYF. The chain links TRBV18 to TRBJ1-3; TRBD1 might be the D (5 bases). Trimming stripped 2 bases from V and 0 bases from J, with 11 bases between. The CDR3 runs 16 residues. CDR1 KGHSH and CDR2 LQKENI come from the germline V gene.

This clone was seen only a few times. The chain has TRBV9 and TRBJ2-7; D may correspond to TRBD1 or TRBD2 (6 bases each). Germline CDR1 and CDR2: SGDLS and YYNGEE. Trimming shortened V by 4 bases and J by 3 bases, and 17 bases separated the two germline ends. The CDR3 has 15 amino acids. Written as DNA, the CDR3 is TGTGCCAGCAGCCCGAGGGGGGATGAGGACTACGAGCAGTACTTC. This codes for CASSPRGDEDYEQYF. Supplemented by reference TRBV9 and TRBJ2-7, the full variable domain reads DSGVTQTPKHLITATGQRVTLRCSPRSGDLSVYWYQQSLDQGLQFLIQYYNGEERAKGNILERFSAQQFPDLHSELNLSSLELGDSALYFCASSPRGDEDYEQYFGPGTRLTVT.

The J gene is TRBJ1-2, the V gene TRBV4-3, with D perhaps TRBD1 (6 bases). This CDR3 is built from 17 residues. Germline lookup yields CDR1 LGHNA and CDR2 YSLEER. V shed 0 bases and J shed 0 bases, with 14 bases lying between them. The CDR3 loop is CASSQDRGQKTNYGYTF. CDR3 DNA: TGCGCCAGCAGCCAAGATCGGGGGCAGAAAACTAACTATGGCTACACCTTC.

The genes are TRBV14 and TRBJ2-1; D is unclear. Deletions cut 1 base from V and 3 bases from J, with 7 bases between. The CDR3 totals 14 residues. Germline V lookup: CDR1 SGHDN, CDR2 FVKESK. The CDR3 region is CASSQASVYNEQFF. The CDR3 DNA reads TGTGCCAGCAGCCAAGCGTCGGTCTACAATGAGCAGTTCTTC. Full variable domain (outside the CDR3, taken from reference TRBV14 and TRBJ2-1): EAGVTQFPSHSVIEKGQTVTLRCDPISGHDNLYWYRRVMGKEIKFLLHFVKESKQDESGMPNNRFLAERTGGTYSTLKVQPAELEDSGVYFCASSQASVYNEQFFGPGTRLTVL.

The rearrangement joins TRBV7-2 to TRBJ2-5; D remains ambiguous. The CDR3 is 14 residues long. Germline-derived CDR1 and CDR2 are SGHTA and FQGNSA. The V and J ends lost 0 bases and 0 bases respectively, with 5 bases between them. CDR3 region: CASSLAAYQETQYF. The CDR3 DNA reads TGTGCCAGCAGCTTAGCGGCGTACCAAGAGACCCAGTACTTC.

The chain couples TRBV18 to TRBJ2-2, with D possibly TRBD2 on 5 matching bases. The V end lost 2 bases, the J end lost 6 bases, and 7 bases lay between the germline ends. In germline, CDR1 is KGHSH, CDR2 LQKENI. The CDR3 length is 13 residues. The CDR3, as DNA: TGTGCCAGCTCACCAGGACTCCCCGGGGAGCTGTTTTTT. Its protein is CASSPGLPGELFF.

The chain has TRBV29-1 and TRBJ2-1, with D hard to call. There are 12 residues in the CDR3. V was pared by 1 base and J by 7 bases, with 8 bases between. CDR1 is SQVTM and CDR2 is ANQGSEA in the germline V gene. This CDR3 is CSVEGLVNEQFF. The CDR3 region has the DNA TGCAGCGTTGAAGGACTCGTGAATGAGCAGTTCTTC.

The rearrangement links TRBV6-6 to TRBJ2-7; perhaps D is TRBD1 or TRBD2 (5 bases each). Per germline, CDR1 MNHNY and CDR2 SVGAGI (reference sequence). The CDR3 totals 16 residues. V was shortened by 0 bases and J by 3 bases, with 15 bases between the two germline ends. CDR3 sequence: CASSYSGDALIYEQYF. The CDR3 region has the DNA TGTGCCAGCAGTTACTCGGGGGATGCCCTTATCTACGAGCAGTACTTC.

This rearrangement joins TRBV9 to TRBJ2-3, with 7 bases identical to TRBD2. J lost 2 bases, V lost 3 bases, and 9 bases had no gene match. Per germline, CDR1 SGDLS and CDR2 YYNGEE. The CDR3 is 16 amino acids. DNA for the CDR3: TGTGCCAGCAGCGCTGGGGCTAGCGGCACCACAGATACGCAGTATTTT. Protein: CASSAGASGTTDTQYF.

CDR3 coding DNA: TGTGCCAGCTCACCTACACCCACTAGCGGGGGTGAGACCCAGTACTTC. It is translated as CASSPTPTSGGETQYF. The chain recombines TRBV18 with TRBJ2-5, with 11 bases that match TRBD2. J gave up 5 bases and V 3 bases, and 8 bases lay outside the gene matches. The CDR3 loop spans 16 amino acids. The germline CDR1 and CDR2 sequences are KGHSH and LQKENI.

The chain links TRBV13 to TRBJ2-1; the D call may be TRBD1 or TRBD2 (6 bases each). This CDR3 is built from 15 residues. Germline CDR1 PRHDT, CDR2 FYEKMQ (reference sequence). Between the trimmed V and J ends, which lost 7 bases and 0 bases, there was a span of 13 bases. The CDR3 DNA sequence: TGTGCCAGCACCTCGGGGGCCAGCTCCTACAATGAGCAGTTCTTC. Translated, it gives CASTSGASSYNEQFF.

This clone turned up a few times. The rearrangement joins TRBV19 to TRBJ2-5; D possibly corresponds to TRBD1 (6 bases). The V gene's germline CDR1 is LNHDA and CDR2 SQIVND (reference sequence). Trimming left V 4 bases short and J 5 bases short, with 17 bases between. The CDR3 runs 15 residues. CDR3 nucleotide sequence: TGTGCCAGTAGTAGCGACAGGTTTCTCGCTGAGACCCAGTACTTC. Residues: CASSSDRFLAETQYF.

The chain combines TRBV7-9 with TRBJ2-3, with D perhaps TRBD1 (6 bases). Deletions cut 6 bases from V and 1 base from J, with 14 bases between. The germline V gene encodes CDR1 SEHNR and CDR2 FQNEAQ (reference sequence). This CDR3 is 15 amino acids long. CDR3 amino acids: CASSPQGSGTDTQYF. The CDR3 DNA reads as TGTGCCAGCAGTCCTCAGGGGTCTGGCACAGATACGCAGTATTTT.

This rearrangement joins TRBV4-3 to TRBJ2-5; weak D call: TRBD1 (6 bases). The DNA end is more similar to TRBJ2-7, so the J call may be wrong. This CDR3 region has 15 residues. Germline CDR1 and CDR2: LGHNA and YSLEER. The CDR3 spells CASSKVRDNSYEQYF. Written as DNA, the CDR3 is TGCGCCAGCAGCAAAGTCCGGGACAACTCCTACGAGCAGTACTTC.

This clone showed up just a few times. This chain connects TRBV18 to TRBJ1-6; no clear D. V was clipped by 6 bases and J by 7 bases, with 10 bases between them. The V gene's germline CDR1 is KGHSH and CDR2 LQKENI. This CDR3 spans 13 amino acids. The DNA of the CDR3 is TGTGCCAGCTCGTATGGGAGAAATTCACCCCTCCACTTT. The encoded protein is CASSYGRNSPLHF. The full variable domain, its missing parts supplied by reference TRBV18 and TRBJ1-6, is NAGVMQNPRHLVRRRGQEARLRCSPMKGHSHVYWYRQLPEEGLKFMVYLQKENIIDESGMPKERFSAEFPKEGPSILRIQQVVRGDSAAYFCASSYGRNSPLHFGNGTRLTVT.

This clone was picked up a small number of times. At one end, the junction sequence differs from germline, possibly due to a read error. V and J are TRBV7-2 and TRBJ2-5; the D is unclear. CDR1 is SGHTA, CDR2 FQGNSA, per germline. The CDR3 totals 13 residues. Here the CDR3 DNA reads TGTGCCAGCAGCATCCCCGTGCTAGAGGCCCAGTACTTC. It yields the protein CASSIPVLEAQYF. The full variable domain, completed using reference TRBV7-2 and TRBJ2-5, is GAGVSQSPSNKVTEKGKDVELRCDPISGHTALYWYRQSLGQGLEFLIYFQGNSAPDKSGLPSDRFSAERTGGSVSTLTIQRTQQEDSAVYLCASSIPVLEAQYFGPGTRLLVL.

The chain has TRBV30 and TRBJ2-3; D is possibly TRBD2 (5 bases). With 3 bases removed from V and 1 base from J, the gap between germline ends came to 11 bases. Germline CDR1 is GTSNPN and CDR2 is SVGIG (reference sequence). The CDR3 is made up of 14 amino acids. The CDR3 here is CAWSERTGTDTQYF. The DNA of the CDR3 is TGTGCCTGGAGCGAAAGGACTGGCACAGATACGCAGTATTTT.